Presented here are 9 T cell receptor beta chains from one specimen sequenced in a study of T cell repertoires in cytomegalovirus infection. Their cognate antigens are unknown. One entry per CDR3 protein, called by TCRdb with MiXCR from the reads. This table has fewer than 1,000,000 distinct CDR3 sequences, approximately 32% appearing once. The sample was cultured CD8+ T cells from PBMCs, taken from culture after CMV antigen stimulation. These receptor sequences come from a human donor in good health (CMV status not recorded). Some clones in this sample may be carry-over from other donors' samples.

The sample holds a few counts of this clonotype. The chain combines TRBV12-3 or TRBV12-4 with TRBJ2-3; D unresolved. The CDR3 sequence is 16 residues long. V lost 1 base and J lost 4, with 15 bases in between. The CDR3 region is CASSLGIPMGSDTQYF. The CDR3 DNA follows: TGTGCCAGCAGTTTAGGAATCCCCATGGGGTCAGATACGCAGTATTTT.

The chain employs TRBV14 and TRBJ2-5; TRBD2 might be the D (5 bases). This CDR3 spans 14 amino acids. The V gene's germline CDR1 is SGHDN and CDR2 FVKESK. V was cut by 3 bases and J by 2 bases, with 10 bases left in between. The CDR3 DNA follows: TGTGCCAGCAGCCATTGGACTCTACAAGAGACCCAGTACTTC. Residues: CASSHWTLQETQYF.

Here the CDR3 reads CASSPRPPEAFF. The CDR3 bases are TGTGCCAGCAGTCCCCGACCGCCTGAAGCTTTCTTT. This chain links TRBV6-6 with TRBJ1-1, with D unclear. Between the trimmed V and J ends, which lost 5 bases and 6 bases, there was a span of 10 bases. The CDR3 extends over 12 amino acids. In germline, CDR1 is MNHNY, CDR2 SVGAGI (reference sequence).

The chain has TRBV15 and TRBJ1-5, with 7 bases matching TRBD1. This CDR3 has 15 residues. The germline V gene encodes CDR1 LNHNV and CDR2 YYDKDF (reference sequence). With V trimmed by 2 bases and J by 1 base, 2 bases remained unmatched. Written as DNA, the CDR3 is TGTGCCACCAGCAGACGACAGGGAAGCAATCAGCCCCAGCATTTT. As protein: CATSRRQGSNQPQHF.

This clonotype was picked up many times. V gene TRBV7-9 combines with J gene TRBJ1-5; the D gene is possibly TRBD1 (6 bases). The CDR3 contains 18 residues. CDR1 and CDR2 from the germline V gene are SEHNR and FQNEAQ (reference sequence). V gave up 3 bases and J gave up 5 bases, with 23 bases separating them. CDR3 residues: CASSLKNSGAGPDQPQHF. DNA for the CDR3: TGTGCCAGCAGCTTGAAAAATTCGGGGGCGGGGCCGGATCAGCCCCAGCATTTT.

This clonotype was found a few times. Written as DNA, the CDR3 is TGTGCCAGCAGGGACAGGGCTACCGGGGAGCTGTTTTTT. Translating it yields CASRDRATGELFF. The chain has TRBV12-3 or TRBV12-4 and TRBJ2-2; TRBD1 matches at 8 bases. The length of the CDR3 is 13 residues. The trim removed 6 bases at V and 5 bases at J, leaving 2 bases unmatched.

This rearrangement joins TRBV28 to TRBJ2-3; 7 bases match TRBD1. The CDR3 runs 17 residues. Germline CDR1 MDHEN, CDR2 SYDVKM. The ends lost 2 bases at V and 6 bases at J; junction bases unmatched: 14. The CDR3 spells CASSLPNRGARRDTQYF. The CDR3 nucleotides are TGTGCCAGCAGTTTACCTAACAGGGGTGCGAGGAGGGATACGCAGTATTTT.

This clonotype was picked up a small number of times. V gene TRBV6-5 combines with J gene TRBJ2-3; D is ambiguous. The CDR3 spans 13 residues. Germline V CDR1 and CDR2: MNHEY, SVGAGI. V was clipped by 6 bases and J by 2 bases, with 9 bases between them. The CDR3 loop is CASRVAFTDTQYF. The CDR3 DNA follows: TGTGCCAGCAGGGTGGCGTTCACAGATACGCAGTATTTT.

Only a few counts were recorded for this clonotype. This chain links TRBV11-3 with TRBJ2-7; possible D gene TRBD1, 5 bases. This CDR3 has 16 residues. The germline CDR1 and CDR2 sequences are SGHNT and YENEEA. Trimming stripped 5 bases from V and 0 bases from J, with 17 bases between. The CDR3 DNA is TGTGCCAGCAGCCAGACTCGACAGTTCTTCTCCTACGAGCAGTACTTC. Protein sequence: CASSQTRQFFSYEQYF.